This T cell receptor (beta chain) was identified in a study of early stage breast cancer tumors. Looking at the study overall: Each sample averaged roughly 9.6-fold read coverage.

Comment on this clone: What it binds is unknown.

Germline CDR1 SGHRS, CDR2 YFSETQ. The CDR3 has 15 residues. V dropped 5 bases and J dropped 0 bases, with 14 bases sitting between them. Blood replicates held 0.5 ug DNA, tumor or normal breast roughly 1.5 ug, two each. Here immunoSEQ multiplex PCR was the method, and the copy in TCRdb shows in-frame clones only, minus some. The sample includes 5,500 to 7,000 clones, approximately 73% of them seen just once. Notes on the study in general: Enriched TCRB sequences shared across patients were mostly commonly generated sequences. Tumors had roughly 2.5-fold higher T cell density and higher clonality than adjacent normal breast tissue.

The sequence was collected from a person in their 40s with breast cancer. Sequencing was carried out using normal breast tissue next to the tumor. The rearrangement joins TRBV5-1 to TRBJ1-1; D gene ambiguous. The CDR3 DNA follows: TGCGCCAGCAGGGAAATGTGGGGAATGAACACTGAAGCTTTCTTT. This translates into CASREMWGMNTEAFF.